These 27 T cell receptor beta chains came from one sample sequenced in a study of cytomegalovirus exposure and HLA in healthy donors. It was with 60 Vbeta and 13 Jbeta primers that the PCR ran. Method: immunoSEQ multiplex PCR; TCRdb's copy keeps in-frame clones and lacks some. Of 150,000 to 200,000 clones listed, nearly 80% are singletons. Sequenced material: PBMCs. Every receptor here comes from a woman aged 25 to 45 in good health and CMV-seropositive.

In the case of this clone: The junction shows a germline mismatch at one end, possibly a read error. The chain employs TRBV7-2 and TRBJ2-5, with 7 positions matching TRBD2. The CDR3 covers 12 residues. Germline CDR1 SGHTA, CDR2 FQGNSA. CDR3 in DNA: TGTGCCAGCAGCTCACAAGCGGGGCCGCAAGACTTC. It is translated as CASSSQAGPQDF.

This chain links TRBV5-5 with TRBJ1-1, with D maybe TRBD1 (6 bases). CDR1 is SGHKS, CDR2 YYEKEE, per germline (reference sequence). CDR3 size: 14 residues. V was clipped by 5 bases and J by 1 base, with 12 bases between them. CDR3 protein: CASRSQGPNTEAFF. CDR3 bases: TGTGCCAGCAGATCACAGGGCCCGAACACTGAAGCTTTCTTT.

The chain uses TRBV19 and TRBJ1-2, with a possible D match to TRBD1 (6 bases). This CDR3 has 15 residues. In germline, CDR1 is LNHDA, CDR2 SQIVND (reference sequence). V lost 0 bases and J 6 bases, leaving 14 bases between the germline ends. DNA for the CDR3: TGTGCCAGTAGTATAGATATGGGGGCAGGAGATGGCTACACCTTC. This translates into CASSIDMGAGDGYTF.

The chain recombines TRBV29-1 with TRBJ2-1, with 10 bases fitting TRBD2. Trimming at V came to 6 bases and at J to 10 bases, leaving 18 bases not matched to a gene. The CDR3 consists of 16 residues. CDR1 and CDR2 (germline): SQVTM, ANQGSEA. CDR3: CSVQAPGTSAGGEQFF. CDR3 DNA: TGCAGCGTACAGGCCCCCGGGACTAGCGCAGGCGGGGAGCAGTTCTTC.

This sequence joins TRBV7-8 and TRBJ1-5, with D tentatively TRBD1 (5 bases). Germline lookup yields CDR1 SGHVS and CDR2 FQNEAQ. The CDR3 length is 15 residues. V was pared by 1 base and J by 2 bases, with 9 bases between. CDR3 sequence reads: CASSLDQGGNQPQHF. The CDR3 DNA reads TGTGCCAGCAGCTTAGACCAGGGTGGCAATCAGCCCCAGCATTTT.

The rearrangement uses TRBV4-1 and TRBJ2-2; D call uncertain. The CDR3 extends over 13 amino acids. Looked up from germline, CDR1 is MGHRA and CDR2 is YSYEKL. Trimming shortened V by 1 base and J by 6 bases, and 6 bases separated the two germline ends. The CDR3 DNA sequence: TGCGCCAGCAGCCAAGTACGCGCCGGGGAGCTGTTTTTT. It specifies CASSQVRAGELFF.

Points on this clone: The identical CDR3 is also encoded by other nucleotide sequences in the sample. The J gene is TRBJ2-2, the V gene TRBV5-1, with D perhaps matching TRBD1 (6 bases). The CDR3 runs to 14 residues. From germline, CDR1 is SGHRS and CDR2 YFSETQ. Between the trimmed V and J ends, which lost 0 bases and 6 bases, there was a span of 9 bases. CDR3 in DNA: TGCGCCAGCAGCTTGGTACAGGGCGCCGGGGAGCTGTTTTTT. Translated, it gives CASSLVQGAGELFF. The entire variable domain, with the rest obtained from reference TRBV5-1 and TRBJ2-2, is as follows: KAGVTQTPRYLIKTRGQQVTLSCSPISGHRSVSWYQQTPGQGLQFLFEYFSETQRNKGNFPGRFSGRQFSNSRSEMNVSTLELGDSALYLCASSLVQGAGELFFGEGSRLTVL.

The chain employs TRBV10-1 and TRBJ2-5; D remains unclear. The CDR3 contains 13 residues. The germline CDR1 and CDR2 sequences are WNHNN and SYGVQD (reference sequence). Between the trimmed V and J ends, which lost 1 base and 11 bases, there was a span of 14 bases. The CDR3 loop reads CASSELVTARQYF. CDR3 nucleotide sequence: TGCGCCAGCAGTGAGTTGGTCACAGCAAGGCAGTACTTC.

In this sample, this clone turned up many times. The chain couples TRBV6-5 to TRBJ2-7; D is uncertain. The germline V gene encodes CDR1 MNHEY and CDR2 SVGAGI. This CDR3 region has 14 residues. The germline V and J ends were trimmed by 2 bases and 3 bases, with 11 bases remaining between them. The CDR3 DNA follows: TGTGCCAGCAGTTACGAAGGAGTCTACTACGAGCAGTACTTC. It encodes CASSYEGVYYEQYF.

The V and J genes are TRBV29-1 and TRBJ2-7; D is uncertain. Germline CDR1 SQVTM, CDR2 ANQGSEA. The V and J ends lost 4 bases and 10 bases respectively, with 8 bases between them. The CDR3 contains 9 residues. In DNA form, the CDR3 reads TGCAGCGTTGCAGGTCGTCAGTACTTC. As protein: CSVAGRQYF.

V and J are TRBV28 and TRBJ2-5, with 8 positions matching TRBD1. The germline CDR1 and CDR2 sequences are MDHEN and SYDVKM. The CDR3 is 15 amino acids. The V segment lost 2 bases and the J segment 1 base; nucleotides outside the gene matches: 3. CDR3: CASSLPGQGQETQYF. The CDR3 DNA sequence: TGTGCCAGCAGTTTACCAGGACAGGGCCAAGAGACCCAGTACTTC.

The chain has TRBV10-3 and TRBJ2-7; TRBD2 matches 11 bases. Unmatched junction bases numbered 4, after V lost 3 bases and J lost 0 bases. This CDR3 is 16 amino acids long. CDR1 ENHRY and CDR2 SYGVKD come from the germline V gene. Here the CDR3 reads CAISDITSGGSYEQYF. As DNA, the CDR3 is TGTGCCATCAGTGATATAACTAGCGGGGGCTCCTACGAGCAGTACTTC.

The chain recombines TRBV7-2 with TRBJ1-2; unclear D gene. CDR1 is SGHTA, CDR2 FQGNSA, per germline. CDR3 length: 13 amino acids. V was shortened by 5 bases and J by 8 bases, with 15 bases between the two germline ends. The CDR3: CASSQVLAVGYTF. CDR3 nucleotide sequence: TGTGCCAGCAGCCAGGTCCTGGCAGTCGGCTACACCTTC.

This clone showed up just a few times. The chain carries TRBV6-6 and TRBJ1-5; perhaps TRBD1 as D (5 bases). Germline CDR1 MNHNY, CDR2 SVGAGI (reference sequence). The V gene lost 8 bases and the J gene lost 2 bases, with 16 bases spanning the gap. The CDR3 runs 15 residues. The CDR3 DNA reads TGTGCCAGCGTAATGGGGGGGATGGGCAATCAGCCCCAGCATTTT. Protein sequence: CASVMGGMGNQPQHF.

This clone came up once. The chain is built from TRBV28 and TRBJ2-1, with TRBD2 matching 8 bases. J was trimmed by 3 bases and V by 6 bases; bases with no gene match: 10. The CDR3 has 16 amino acids. Germline loops: CDR1 MDHEN, CDR2 SYDVKM. The CDR3 nucleotides read TGTGCCAGCAGCCCTTCTACTAGCGGATTCTACAATGAGCAGTTCTTC. This sequence encodes CASSPSTSGFYNEQFF.

This chain uses TRBV18 with TRBJ2-3, with D tentatively TRBD1 (7 bases). V was shortened by 3 bases and J by 6 bases, with 16 bases between the two germline ends. The CDR3 is made up of 15 amino acids. Germline CDR1 KGHSH, CDR2 LQKENI. CDR3 sequence (DNA): TGTGCCAGCTCACCTGCGACAGGGAGGTCCGATACGCAGTATTTT. Translation: CASSPATGRSDTQYF.

The chain recombines TRBV5-4 with TRBJ2-1; no reliable D call. The germline V gene encodes CDR1 SGHNT and CDR2 YYREEE (reference sequence). Between the trimmed V and J ends, which lost 0 bases and 0 bases, there was a span of 10 bases. This CDR3 region has 16 residues. Here the CDR3 reads CASSLGELYSYNEQFF. CDR3 coding DNA: TGTGCCAGCAGCTTGGGAGAGCTGTACTCCTACAATGAGCAGTTCTTC.

The chain has TRBV7-2 and TRBJ2-2, with D perhaps matching TRBD1 (7 bases). The germline gives CDR1 SGHTA, CDR2 FQGNSA. Trimming left V 5 bases short and J 7 bases short, with 20 bases between. The CDR3 consists of 16 residues. The CDR3: CASSRRASGGGGELFF. The DNA for the CDR3 is TGTGCCAGCAGCCGCCGCGCCTCAGGGGGAGGCGGGGAGCTGTTTTTT. Supplemented by reference TRBV7-2 and TRBJ2-2, the full variable domain reads GAGVSQSPSNKVTEKGKDVELRCDPISGHTALYWYRQSLGQGLEFLIYFQGNSAPDKSGLPSDRFSAERTGGSVSTLTIQRTQQEDSAVYLCASSRRASGGGGELFFGEGSRLTVL.

The V call is TRBV5-1, the J call TRBJ2-7; possible D gene TRBD2, 6 bases. Trimming cost V 0 bases and J 5 bases, with 24 bases left between them. This CDR3 contains 18 residues. From germline, CDR1 is SGHRS and CDR2 YFSETQ. CDR3 nucleotides: TGCGCCAGCAGCTTGGCCTCTTTGGCGGGGCCCGTTCGGAACGAGCAGTACTTC. Encoded protein: CASSLASLAGPVRNEQYF.

The chain carries TRBV28 and TRBJ1-2, with a weak D call TRBD1 (5 bases). The ends were cut back, 5 bases at V and 2 bases at J, with 12 bases in the middle. CDR3 size: 14 residues. Germline assignment: CDR1 MDHEN and CDR2 SYDVKM. CDR3 DNA: TGTGCCAGCAGTATCCGACAGACCAACTATGGCTACACCTTC. Translation: CASSIRQTNYGYTF.

The table lists this clone with a few counts. V usage is TRBV7-9 and J usage is TRBJ2-5; D possibly corresponds to TRBD1 (5 bases). The CDR3 is 15 residues long. Germline V gives CDR1 SEHNR, CDR2 FQNEAQ (reference sequence). V shed 0 bases and J shed 6 bases, with 14 bases lying between them. The CDR3 reads CASSLAPGRTQTQYF. The CDR3 nucleotides are TGTGCCAGCAGCTTAGCGCCAGGGCGCACGCAGACCCAGTACTTC. The entire variable domain, with the rest obtained from reference TRBV7-9 and TRBJ2-5, is as follows: DTGVSQNPRHKITKRGQNVTFRCDPISEHNRLYWYRQTLGQGPEFLTYFQNEAQLEKSRLLSDRFSAERPKGSFSTLEIQRTEQGDSAMYLCASSLAPGRTQTQYFGPGTRLLVL.

This chain links TRBV19 with TRBJ2-3, with 9 bases that match TRBD2. V was pared by 4 bases and J by 5 bases, with 7 bases of the junction left unmatched. Germline V CDR1 and CDR2: LNHDA, SQIVND (reference sequence). This CDR3 contains 15 residues. CDR3 sequence reads: CASSKLAGNGDTQYF. CDR3 DNA: TGTGCCAGTAGTAAGCTAGCGGGAAACGGAGATACGCAGTATTTT. Full variable domain (missing parts from reference TRBV19 and TRBJ2-3): DGGITQSPKYLFRKEGQNVTLSCEQNLNHDAMYWYRQDPGQGLRLIYYSQIVNDFQKGDIAEGYSVSREKKESFPLTVTSAQKNPTAFYLCASSKLAGNGDTQYFGPGTRLTVL.

The chain is built from TRBV10-1 and TRBJ2-2; D unresolved. This CDR3 comprises 12 residues. The germline V and J ends were trimmed by 5 bases and 7 bases, with 8 bases remaining between them. Germline assignment: CDR1 WNHNN and CDR2 SYGVQD (reference sequence). CDR3 residues: CASSTSGGELFF. DNA of the CDR3: TGCGCCAGCAGTACTTCCGGCGGGGAGCTGTTTTTT.

The gene calls are TRBV19 and TRBJ1-4, with unresolved D. The germline V and J ends were trimmed by 3 bases and 8 bases, with 16 bases remaining between them. The CDR3 contains 15 residues. CDR1 is LNHDA, CDR2 SQIVND, per germline (reference sequence). The CDR3 nucleotides are TGTGCCAGTAGTATTTTCCGGGGTTCTTCAGAAAAACTGTTTTTT. Its translation: CASSIFRGSSEKLFF.

V usage is TRBV5-1 and J usage is TRBJ1-1; 7 nucleotides align to TRBD1. This CDR3 spans 15 amino acids. Germline V gene sequence: CDR1 SGHRS, CDR2 YFSETQ. Losses at the gene ends were 4 bases for V and 7 bases for J; bases not matched to a gene: 13. The chain's CDR3 is CASSLEGQGVSEAFF. CDR3 DNA sequence: TGCGCCAGCAGCCTGGAGGGGCAGGGGGTGAGTGAAGCTTTCTTT. Looking up the rest from reference TRBV5-1 and TRBJ1-1 gives the full variable domain: KAGVTQTPRYLIKTRGQQVTLSCSPISGHRSVSWYQQTPGQGLQFLFEYFSETQRNKGNFPGRFSGRQFSNSRSEMNVSTLELGDSALYLCASSLEGQGVSEAFFGQGTRLTVV.

V gene TRBV4-2 combines with J gene TRBJ1-1; D is undetermined. The germline gives CDR1 LGHNA, CDR2 YNFKEQ. V was pared by 0 bases and J by 2 bases, with 10 bases between. The CDR3 is made up of 15 amino acids. The CDR3 DNA reads as TGTGCCAGCAGCCAAGATCCCGGTAAAAACACTGAAGCTTTCTTT. This sequence encodes CASSQDPGKNTEAFF.

The genes are TRBV11-1 and TRBJ1-2; TRBD1 might be the D (6 bases). Germline V gene data show CDR1 as SGHAT and CDR2 as FQDESV (reference sequence). The ends were cut back, 5 bases at V and 5 bases at J, with 15 bases in the middle. This CDR3 has 14 amino acids. CDR3 coding DNA: TGTGCCAGCAGCCCAGCAGGGGTCGGATATGGCTACACCTTC. Protein: CASSPAGVGYGYTF.